This T cell receptor (beta chain) was observed in a study of T-cell reconstitution after alpha-beta-depleted transplantation in children. This CDR3 region has 14 residues. Germline V lookup: CDR1 SEHNR, CDR2 FQNEAQ (reference sequence). The ends were cut back, 8 bases at V and 2 bases at J, with 13 bases in the middle. Molecular barcoding with unique molecular identifiers was used for the TCRbeta library. From the PCR reads, TCRdb called clonotypes with MiXCR, one entry per CDR3 protein. The sample contains some 490,000 distinct CDR3 sequences, approximately 13% of which appear only once. The chain carries TRBV7-9 and TRBJ2-1; possible D gene TRBD1, 7 bases. The starting material was PBMCs from the stem cell graft donor, obtained from the stem cell graft. This clonotype was sampled from a human donor who donated a stem cell graft to a child with combined immunodeficiency. The CDR3 loop reads CASSGRGAYNEQFF. The CDR3 DNA is TGTGCCAGCTCGGGCAGGGGGGCCTACAATGAGCAGTTCTTC.